The rows below give T cell receptor beta chains drawn from one sample of a study of blood T cell repertoires in COVID-19. This table comes from immunoSEQ multiplex PCR, and its TCRdb copy is limited to in-frame clones, with some not included. The table includes roughly 80,000 clones, around 88% detected once. Sequencing was performed on peripheral blood. The source of these receptors is an elderly woman with acute or convalescent COVID-19. Both conserved end residues are part of each CDR3. A D gene is named only where the DNA matches it firmly. Clone size appears in some rows only: once, few, many, or a class for an expanded clone.

V gene: TRBV30; J gene: TRBJ2-1; clone size: NA; D gene: TRBD2; CDR3 protein: CAWSVTSANEQFF; CDR3 DNA: TGTGCCTGGAGTGTAACTAGCGCAAATGAGCAGTTCTTC
V gene: TRBV2; J gene: TRBJ1-5; clone size: NA; D gene: TRBD1; CDR3 protein: CASSNDRGNQPQHF; CDR3 DNA: TGTGCCAGCAGTAACGACAGGGGCAATCAGCCCCAGCATTTT
V gene: TRBV9; J gene: TRBJ1-4; clone size: NA; D gene: TRBD1; CDR3 protein: CASSSGTGWEKLFF; CDR3 DNA: TGTGCCAGCAGCTCCGGGACAGGGTGGGAAAAACTGTTTTTT
V gene: TRBV7-3; J gene: TRBJ2-7; clone size: once; D gene: NA; CDR3 protein: CASSRNGGHEQYF; CDR3 DNA: TGTGCCAGCAGTCGAAATGGGGGCCACGAGCAGTACTTC
V gene: TRBV5-1; J gene: TRBJ2-7; clone size: NA; D gene: TRBD1; CDR3 protein: CASSLDGTGIHEQYF; CDR3 DNA: TGCGCCAGCAGCTTGGATGGGACAGGGATCCACGAGCAGTACTTC
V gene: TRBV20-1; J gene: TRBJ1-1; clone size: NA; D gene: TRBD1; CDR3 protein: CSASSNGQGRTEAFF; CDR3 DNA: TGCAGTGCTAGTAGTAATGGACAGGGCCGAACTGAAGCTTTCTTT
V gene: TRBV6-4; J gene: TRBJ2-1; clone size: NA; D gene: TRBD2; CDR3 protein: CASSVTSGSSYNEQFF; CDR3 DNA: TGTGCCAGCAGCGTGACTAGCGGGAGCTCCTACAATGAGCAGTTCTTC
V gene: TRBV18; J gene: TRBJ1-1; clone size: NA; D gene: NA; CDR3 protein: CASSPPITGNTEAFF; CDR3 DNA: TGTGCCAGCTCACCACCGATCACAGGGAACACTGAAGCTTTCTTT
V gene: TRBV28; J gene: TRBJ1-5; clone size: NA; D gene: TRBD1; CDR3 protein: CASSLGQGGQPQHF; CDR3 DNA: TGTGCCAGCAGTTTAGGACAGGGAGGCCAGCCCCAGCATTTT
V gene: TRBV6-5; J gene: TRBJ2-3; clone size: NA; D gene: TRBD2; CDR3 protein: CASNPGLLTDTQYF; CDR3 DNA: TGTGCCAGCAACCCGGGACTACTCACAGATACGCAGTATTTT
V gene: TRBV5-4; J gene: TRBJ1-2; clone size: few; D gene: TRBD1; CDR3 protein: CASSPKRDRGYGYTF; CDR3 DNA: TGTGCCAGCAGCCCAAAACGGGACAGAGGATATGGCTACACCTTC
V gene: TRBV19; J gene: TRBJ1-4; clone size: NA; D gene: NA; CDR3 protein: CASSTPGGVELFF; CDR3 DNA: TGTGCCAGTAGTACCCCCGGGGGGGTTGAACTGTTTTTT
V gene: TRBV6-2/TRBV6-3; J gene: TRBJ2-5; clone size: few; D gene: TRBD2; CDR3 protein: CASSLGLAGGRKTQYF; CDR3 DNA: TGTGCCAGCAGTCTCGGACTAGCGGGGGGGAGAAAGACCCAGTACTTC
V gene: TRBV12-3/TRBV12-4; J gene: TRBJ1-1; clone size: NA; D gene: NA; CDR3 protein: CASSLRVPAEAFF; CDR3 DNA: TGTGCCAGCAGTTTACGAGTTCCCGCTGAAGCTTTCTTT
V gene: TRBV29-1; J gene: TRBJ2-1; clone size: NA; D gene: NA; CDR3 protein: CSVDRVFGQFF; CDR3 DNA: TGCAGCGTTGACAGGGTATTTGGGCAGTTCTTC
V gene: TRBV7-9; J gene: TRBJ1-4; clone size: once; D gene: NA; CDR3 protein: CASSLPRNRATNEKLFF; CDR3 DNA: TGTGCCAGCAGCTTACCCCGCAACAGAGCAACTAATGAAAAACTGTTTTTT
V gene: TRBV5-1; J gene: TRBJ1-1; clone size: few; D gene: NA; CDR3 protein: CASSLKPGDGNTEAFF; CDR3 DNA: TGCGCCAGCAGCTTGAAGCCCGGGGATGGGAACACTGAAGCTTTCTTT
V gene: TRBV29-1; J gene: TRBJ1-2; clone size: NA; D gene: TRBD1; CDR3 protein: CSVRGQADYGYTF; CDR3 DNA: TGCAGCGTTCGGGGACAGGCGGACTATGGCTACACCTTC
V gene: TRBV5-6; J gene: TRBJ1-1; clone size: NA; D gene: TRBD1; CDR3 protein: CASSSGQVPLEAFF; CDR3 DNA: TGTGCCAGCAGCTCCGGACAGGTCCCCTTAGAAGCTTTCTTT
V gene: TRBV4-2; J gene: TRBJ1-1; clone size: few; D gene: TRBD1; CDR3 protein: CASRADRMNTEAFF; CDR3 DNA: TGTGCCAGCAGGGCGGACAGGATGAACACTGAAGCTTTCTTT
V gene: TRBV6-2/TRBV6-3; J gene: TRBJ1-2; clone size: NA; D gene: NA; CDR3 protein: CASSVLGGINYGYTF; CDR3 DNA: TGTGCCAGCAGCGTTCTGGGGGGGATTAACTATGGCTACACCTTC
V gene: TRBV27; J gene: TRBJ1-2; clone size: NA; D gene: NA; CDR3 protein: CASSLKGGGTISNYGYTF; CDR3 DNA: TGTGCCAGCAGTTTAAAGGGGGGGGGTACCATTTCTAACTATGGCTACACCTTC
V gene: TRBV5-5; J gene: TRBJ2-5; clone size: NA; D gene: TRBD2; CDR3 protein: CASSSSSGLQETQYF; CDR3 DNA: TGTGCCAGCAGCTCCTCTAGCGGGCTACAAGAGACCCAGTACTTC
V gene: TRBV5-1; J gene: TRBJ1-1; clone size: NA; D gene: TRBD1; CDR3 protein: CASSRIIPGTENTEAFF; CDR3 DNA: TGCGCCAGCAGCCGAATTATTCCCGGGACAGAAAACACTGAAGCTTTCTTT
V gene: TRBV19; J gene: TRBJ2-5; clone size: NA; D gene: TRBD1; CDR3 protein: CASSAHLGQGLTQYF; CDR3 DNA: TGTGCCAGTAGTGCACACTTGGGACAGGGTCTGACCCAGTACTTC
V gene: TRBV5-1; J gene: TRBJ2-1; clone size: once; D gene: TRBD2; CDR3 protein: CASSFGAATSGYNEQFF; CDR3 DNA: TGCGCCAGCAGCTTTGGGGCTGCGACTAGCGGATACAATGAGCAGTTCTTC
V gene: TRBV6-5; J gene: TRBJ2-3; clone size: NA; D gene: NA; CDR3 protein: CASSPPGTDTQYF; CDR3 DNA: TGTGCCAGCAGCCCCCCAGGCACAGATACGCAGTATTTT
V gene: TRBV5-4; J gene: TRBJ1-3; clone size: NA; D gene: TRBD1; CDR3 protein: CASSVDRVGNTIYF; CDR3 DNA: TGTGCCAGCAGCGTCGACAGGGTTGGAAACACCATATATTTT
V gene: TRBV6-5; J gene: TRBJ2-3; clone size: NA; D gene: NA; CDR3 protein: CASVGQIGTDTQYF; CDR3 DNA: TGTGCCAGTGTTGGGCAAATCGGAACAGATACGCAGTATTTT
V gene: TRBV2; J gene: TRBJ2-1; clone size: NA; D gene: TRBD2; CDR3 protein: CASSGGGFQFF; CDR3 DNA: TGTGCCAGCAGTGGCGGGGGGTTCCAGTTCTTC
V gene: TRBV5-1; J gene: TRBJ1-3; clone size: NA; D gene: NA; CDR3 protein: CASSLEGLRNTIYF; CDR3 DNA: TGCGCCAGCAGCTTGGAGGGGCTTCGAAACACCATATATTTT
V gene: TRBV20-1; J gene: TRBJ1-2; clone size: NA; D gene: TRBD1; CDR3 protein: CSASLGQGVNYGYTF; CDR3 DNA: TGCAGTGCTAGTTTGGGACAGGGGGTTAACTATGGCTACACCTTC